This T cell receptor beta chain was sequenced for a study of graft-versus-host responses after intestinal transplantation. Only in-frame clones appear in the TCRdb table, and some are missing; sequencing was by immunoSEQ multiplex PCR. The table lists fewer than 120,000 clones, about 93% of them singletons. The CDR3 sequence is 15 residues long. The germline V gene encodes CDR1 SGHDT and CDR2 YYEEEE. V was shortened by 4 bases and J by 0 bases, with 13 bases between the two germline ends. Study results and caveats: Detected in recipient marrow were GvH clones, some of which were first observed in ileum or blood. Subjects displaying graft-donor T cell macrochimerism possessed elevated graft-versus-host to host-versus-graft clonal ratios inside allografts.

The table lists this clone with a count of one. Its antigen is as yet unknown. The source is a human donor who received an intestinal transplant. J is TRBJ1-2 and V is TRBV5-6; D may be TRBD1 (6 bases). Sequencing was performed on unstimulated CD8+ T cells sorted from spleen or lymph node cells, taken before intestinal transplant. The CDR3 loop reads CASSPQGSSNYGYTF. The DNA for the CDR3 is TGTGCCAGCAGCCCACAGGGCTCGTCTAACTATGGCTACACCTTC.